Sequencing of this T cell receptor (beta chain) was carried out in a study of blood T cell repertoires in COVID-19. Overall study context: Donors in the United States, Italy and Spain gave samples during acute or convalescent COVID-19. Sources were T cells, B-cell-depleted T cells, or PBMCs; the material itself was cDNA or gDNA.

Methods used by the authors: Reference gene primer amplification in the assay estimated nucleated cell counts. Sequenced by immunoSEQ multiplex PCR; TCRdb stores in-frame clones only, minus some. Clone size and V and J calls were adopted from that table, with D and trimming inferred from the DNA. The sample carries about 140,000 clones, 80% to 85% recorded once. The CDR3 loop spans 15 amino acids. The J segment lost 4 bases and the V segment lost 3 bases, leaving 9 bases of the junction unmatched. The germline gives CDR1 SGHTA, CDR2 FQGNSA. The chain couples TRBV7-2 to TRBJ2-7; TRBD2 agrees at 7 bases. The sample taken for sequencing was peripheral blood. This receptor was obtained from an elderly woman with acute or convalescent COVID-19. The CDR3 is CASSLRGAGLYEQYF. CDR3 DNA: TGTGCCAGCAGCTTGAGGGGAGCGGGGCTTTACGAGCAGTACTTC. Full variable domain (rest looked up from reference TRBV7-2 and TRBJ2-7): GAGVSQSPSNKVTEKGKDVELRCDPISGHTALYWYRQSLGQGLEFLIYFQGNSAPDKSGLPSDRFSAERTGGSVSTLTIQRTQQEDSAVYLCASSLRGAGLYEQYFGPGTRLTVT.